The source of this TCR beta chain is a study of blood T cell repertoires in COVID-19. In the study overall: Samples taken during acute and convalescent COVID-19 were collected in the United States, Italy and Spain. T cells, B-cell-depleted T cells, or PBMCs supplied cDNA or gDNA.

In the original workflow: Cell counts per sample came from amplifying reference gene primers. Libraries were prepared by immunoSEQ multiplex PCR; TCRdb keeps only in-frame clonotypes and omits some of them. That table furnishes V, J and clone size, whereas the DNA furnished D and trimming. The sample holds approximately 180,000 clones, roughly 90% seen once. Germline values: CDR1 MNHEY, CDR2 SMNVEV (reference sequence). Trimming left V 3 bases short and J 3 bases short, with 9 bases between. The CDR3 extends over 13 amino acids. In its sample, this clone was seen once. Sequencing used peripheral blood. The sequence was obtained from a man in his fifties or sixties with acute or convalescent COVID-19. The chain has TRBV27 and TRBJ2-7; tentatively, D is TRBD1 (6 bases). The CDR3 DNA follows: TGTGCCAGCAGTTTTGGCAGGGGCTACGAGCAGTACTTC. This gives the protein CASSFGRGYEQYF.